The sequence of this T cell receptor beta chain was determined in a study of T cell repertoires in cytomegalovirus infection. Study at large: TCR beta signatures that were public indicated CMV infection and matching HLA type. Study-level findings and limits: Identification of carriers of CMV plus the relevant HLA was performed using cumulative public TCR beta family frequency.

Of note for this clonotype: Its antigen is as yet unknown.

TCRdb itself ran the reads through MiXCR, one entry per CDR3 protein. The sample holds 600,000 to 700,000 distinct CDR3 sequences, roughly 33% seen once. V shed 5 bases and J 6 bases; nucleotides not matched to a gene: 6. This CDR3 comprises 13 residues. The rearrangement uses TRBV12-3 or TRBV12-4 and TRBJ2-7, with 8 bases identical to TRBD1. The starting material was cultured PBMCs, obtained from culture after CMV antigen stimulation. The sequence was collected from a human donor in good health (CMV status not recorded). Some clones in this sample may be carry-over from other donors' samples. CDR3 in amino acids: CASSRSTGGEQYF. In DNA, the CDR3 is TGTGCCAGCAGTCGATCCACAGGGGGCGAGCAGTACTTC.